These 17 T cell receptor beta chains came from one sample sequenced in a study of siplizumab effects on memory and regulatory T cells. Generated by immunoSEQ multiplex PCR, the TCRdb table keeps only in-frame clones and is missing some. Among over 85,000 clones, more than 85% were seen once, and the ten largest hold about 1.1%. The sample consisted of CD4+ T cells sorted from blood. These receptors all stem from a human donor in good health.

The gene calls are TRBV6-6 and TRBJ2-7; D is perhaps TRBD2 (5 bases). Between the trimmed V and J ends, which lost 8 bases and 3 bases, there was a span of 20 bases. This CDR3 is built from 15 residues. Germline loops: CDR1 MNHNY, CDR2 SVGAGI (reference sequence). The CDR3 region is CASQHYSLAIYEQYF. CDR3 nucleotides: TGTGCCAGCCAACATTACAGCCTAGCCATCTACGAGCAGTACTTC.

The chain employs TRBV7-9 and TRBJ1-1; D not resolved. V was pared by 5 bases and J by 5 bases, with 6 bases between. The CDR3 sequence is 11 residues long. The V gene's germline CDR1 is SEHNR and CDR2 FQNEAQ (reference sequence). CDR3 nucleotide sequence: TGTGCCAGCAGCCCGATGACTGAAGCTTTCTTT. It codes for CASSPMTEAFF.

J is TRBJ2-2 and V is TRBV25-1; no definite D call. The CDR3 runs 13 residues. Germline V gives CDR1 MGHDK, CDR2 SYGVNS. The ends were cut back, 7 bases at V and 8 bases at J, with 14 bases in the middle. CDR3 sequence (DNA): TGTGCCAGCACCCTTACGGCCCTGGGGGAGCTGTTTTTT. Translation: CASTLTALGELFF.

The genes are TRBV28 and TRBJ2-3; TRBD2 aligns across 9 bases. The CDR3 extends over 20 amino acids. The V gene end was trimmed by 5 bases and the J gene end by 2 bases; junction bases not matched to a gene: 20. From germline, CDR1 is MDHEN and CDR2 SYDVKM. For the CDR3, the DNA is TGTGCCAGCAGTCTAGGCCTTTGGGGACTAGCAAAAAAGTCCACAGATACGCAGTATTTT. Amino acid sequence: CASSLGLWGLAKKSTDTQYF.

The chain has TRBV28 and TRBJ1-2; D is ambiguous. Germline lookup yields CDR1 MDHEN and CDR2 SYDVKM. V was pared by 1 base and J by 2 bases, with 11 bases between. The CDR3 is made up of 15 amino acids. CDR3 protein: CASSLYRGDNYGYTF. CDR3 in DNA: TGTGCCAGCAGTTTATATCGGGGTGACAACTATGGCTACACCTTC.

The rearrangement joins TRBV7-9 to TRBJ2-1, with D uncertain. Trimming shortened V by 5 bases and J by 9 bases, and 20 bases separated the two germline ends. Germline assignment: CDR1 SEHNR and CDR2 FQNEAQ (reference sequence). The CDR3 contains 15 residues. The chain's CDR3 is CASSPTSRSNGEQFF. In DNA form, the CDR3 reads TGTGCCAGCAGCCCAACATCCCGCTCAAACGGTGAGCAGTTCTTC.

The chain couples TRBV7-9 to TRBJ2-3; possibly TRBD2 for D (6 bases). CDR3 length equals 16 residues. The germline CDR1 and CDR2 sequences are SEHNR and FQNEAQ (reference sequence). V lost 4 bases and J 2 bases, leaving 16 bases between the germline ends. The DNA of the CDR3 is TGTGCCAGCAGCTCCTGGACGGGAGTCCTCACAGATACGCAGTATTTT. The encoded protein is CASSSWTGVLTDTQYF.

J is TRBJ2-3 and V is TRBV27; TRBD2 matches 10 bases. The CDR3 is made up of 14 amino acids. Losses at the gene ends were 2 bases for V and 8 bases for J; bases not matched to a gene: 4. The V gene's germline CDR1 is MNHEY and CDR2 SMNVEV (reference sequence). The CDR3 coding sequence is TGTGCCAGCAGTTTAAAGCTAGCGGGAGTTACGCAGTATTTT. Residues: CASSLKLAGVTQYF.

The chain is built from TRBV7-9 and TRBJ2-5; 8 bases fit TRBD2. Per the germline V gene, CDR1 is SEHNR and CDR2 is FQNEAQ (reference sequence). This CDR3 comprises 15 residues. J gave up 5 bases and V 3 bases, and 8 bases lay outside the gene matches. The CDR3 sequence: CASSLWREEMETQYF. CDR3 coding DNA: TGTGCCAGCAGCTTGTGGCGGGAGGAGATGGAGACCCAGTACTTC.

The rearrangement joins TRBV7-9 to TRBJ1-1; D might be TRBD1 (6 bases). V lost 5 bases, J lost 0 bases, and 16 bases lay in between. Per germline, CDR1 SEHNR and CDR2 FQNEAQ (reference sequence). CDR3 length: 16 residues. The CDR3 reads CASSPQGGRVNTEAFF. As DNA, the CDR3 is TGTGCCAGCAGCCCCCAAGGGGGGCGTGTGAACACTGAAGCTTTCTTT. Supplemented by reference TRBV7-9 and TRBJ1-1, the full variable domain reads DTGVSQNPRHKITKRGQNVTFRCDPISEHNRLYWYRQTLGQGPEFLTYFQNEAQLEKSRLLSDRFSAERPKGSFSTLEIQRTEQGDSAMYLCASSPQGGRVNTEAFFGQGTRLTVV.

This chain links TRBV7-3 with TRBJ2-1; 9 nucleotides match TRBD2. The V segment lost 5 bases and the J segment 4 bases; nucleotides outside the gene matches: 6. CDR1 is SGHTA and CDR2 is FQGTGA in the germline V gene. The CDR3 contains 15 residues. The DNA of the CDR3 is TGTGCCAGCAGCCCGGCTAGCGGGACGTACAATGAGCAGTTCTTC. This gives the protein CASSPASGTYNEQFF.

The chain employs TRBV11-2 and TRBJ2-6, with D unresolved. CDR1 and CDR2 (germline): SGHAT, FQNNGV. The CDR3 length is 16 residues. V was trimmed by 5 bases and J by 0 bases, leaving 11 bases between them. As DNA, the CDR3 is TGTGCCAGCAGCGCACACAGCCGCTCTGGGGCCAACGTCCTGACTTTC. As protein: CASSAHSRSGANVLTF.

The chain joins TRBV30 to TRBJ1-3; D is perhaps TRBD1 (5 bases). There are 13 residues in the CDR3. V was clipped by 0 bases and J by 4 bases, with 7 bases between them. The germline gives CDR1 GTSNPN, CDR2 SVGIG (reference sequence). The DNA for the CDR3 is TGTGCCTGGAGTGTGGGGCGGGGAAACACCATATATTTT. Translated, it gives CAWSVGRGNTIYF.

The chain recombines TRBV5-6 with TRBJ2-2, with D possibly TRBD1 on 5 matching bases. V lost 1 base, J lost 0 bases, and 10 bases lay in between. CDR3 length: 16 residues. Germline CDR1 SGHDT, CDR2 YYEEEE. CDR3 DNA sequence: TGTGCCAGCAGCTTGATTGGGGCCGCGAACACCGGGGAGCTGTTTTTT. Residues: CASSLIGAANTGELFF.

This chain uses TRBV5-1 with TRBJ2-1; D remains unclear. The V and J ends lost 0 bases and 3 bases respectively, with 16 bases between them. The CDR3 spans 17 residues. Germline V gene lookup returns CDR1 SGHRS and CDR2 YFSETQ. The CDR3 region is CASSLADWNSIYNEQFF. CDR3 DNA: TGCGCCAGCAGCTTGGCCGACTGGAACTCCATCTACAATGAGCAGTTCTTC.

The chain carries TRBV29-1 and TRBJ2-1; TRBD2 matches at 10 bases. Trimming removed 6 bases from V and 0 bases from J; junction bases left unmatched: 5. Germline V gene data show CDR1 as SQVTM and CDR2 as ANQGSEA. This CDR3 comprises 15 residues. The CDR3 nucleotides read TGCAGCGTCGGGACTAGCGTAAGCTCCTACAATGAGCAGTTCTTC. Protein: CSVGTSVSSYNEQFF.

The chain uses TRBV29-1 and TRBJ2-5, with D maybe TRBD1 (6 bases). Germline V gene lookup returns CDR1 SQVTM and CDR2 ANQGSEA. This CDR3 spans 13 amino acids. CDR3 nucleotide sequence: TGCAGTTCAGGGGTATCGTTGGGAGAGACCCAGTACTTC. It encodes CSSGVSLGETQYF.